The present entry profiles one T cell receptor (beta chain) with its context. Its antigen is undetermined. The junction shows a germline mismatch at one end, possibly a read error. The researchers produced TCR beta cDNA from approximately 550 ng total RNA with a constant-region primer. Libraries covering TCR beta were generated through three nested multiplex PCR rounds (using a slightly modified ARM-PCR). TRBV1-TRBV30 forward primers paired with a C-beta reverse primer were used in the first two PCR rounds, which ran approximately 11 cycles each. TCRdb passed the multiplex PCR reads through MiXCR, listing each CDR3 protein once. The repertoire holds about 100,000 distinct CDR3 sequences, with 65% to 75% as singletons. Co-extraction yielded RNA and DNA from about 20-30 mg of unsorted bulk tissue. The sample is drawn from a study of tumor-infiltrating lymphocytes in primary liver carcinoma. CDR3 length: 17 amino acids. CDR1 and CDR2 from the germline V gene are SGHAT and FQNNGV.

The study, taken as a whole, reports: Only about 7.5-24% of top clones were detected in all five tumor regions.

The sequenced sample consisted of liver tumor tissue from sampling region 2. The subset denotes: tumor region T2, inferior pole. The chain uses TRBV11-2 and TRBJ1-2, with a possible D match to TRBD1 (5 bases). This receptor was identified in an older woman with primary liver carcinoma and hepatitis B virus infection. CDR3: CASSLHPIRAPRYGNTF. The CDR3 DNA reads TGTGCCAGCAGCTTACATCCGATCAGGGCGCCGCGCTATGGCAACACCTTC.